One and the same sample provided the 4 T cell receptor beta chains below, sequenced in a study of T cell changes during pregnancy in multiple sclerosis. TCRdb's table, derived via immunoSEQ multiplex PCR, lists solely in-frame clones and lacks some. The data hold 30,000 to 45,000 clones, with roughly 92% observed a single time. Specimen: PBMCs (not recorded whether the cells were cultured). Source of these receptors: a female donor with multiple sclerosis, enrolled in a pregnancy study.

The gene calls are TRBV18 and TRBJ2-5; D uncertain. The CDR3 is 13 amino acids. V shed 3 bases and J shed 3 bases, with 8 bases lying between them. Germline assignment: CDR1 KGHSH and CDR2 LQKENI. The CDR3 loop is CASSPTAEETQYF. DNA for the CDR3: TGTGCCAGCTCACCGACTGCTGAAGAGACCCAGTACTTC.

The rearrangement links TRBV7-6 to TRBJ2-7, with 11 bases aligning to TRBD1. The V gene's germline CDR1 is SGHVS and CDR2 FNYEAQ. This CDR3 has 19 residues. Trimming took 0 bases from V and 3 from J; bases not matched to a gene: 13. The CDR3 sequence: CASSLAPGQGAEGDYEQYF. As DNA, the CDR3 is TGTGCCAGCAGCTTAGCGCCAGGACAGGGGGCTGAAGGGGACTACGAGCAGTACTTC.

This chain uses TRBV25-1 with TRBJ1-1; no clear D gene. The CDR3 runs 14 residues. Germline assignment: CDR1 MGHDK and CDR2 SYGVNS. Between the trimmed V and J ends, which lost 8 bases and 0 bases, there was a span of 13 bases. Here the CDR3 DNA reads TGTGCCAGCCGATACTTCAGGATGAACACTGAAGCTTTCTTT. Protein product: CASRYFRMNTEAFF.

The chain joins TRBV10-2 to TRBJ2-7, with 11 bases that match TRBD1. Trimming removed 2 bases from V and 2 bases from J; junction bases left unmatched: 2. Germline lookup yields CDR1 WSHSY and CDR2 SAAADI. The CDR3 extends over 15 amino acids. CDR3 amino acids: CASSERTGGPYEQYF. The CDR3 nucleotides are TGCGCCAGCAGTGAGCGGACAGGGGGCCCCTACGAGCAGTACTTC.